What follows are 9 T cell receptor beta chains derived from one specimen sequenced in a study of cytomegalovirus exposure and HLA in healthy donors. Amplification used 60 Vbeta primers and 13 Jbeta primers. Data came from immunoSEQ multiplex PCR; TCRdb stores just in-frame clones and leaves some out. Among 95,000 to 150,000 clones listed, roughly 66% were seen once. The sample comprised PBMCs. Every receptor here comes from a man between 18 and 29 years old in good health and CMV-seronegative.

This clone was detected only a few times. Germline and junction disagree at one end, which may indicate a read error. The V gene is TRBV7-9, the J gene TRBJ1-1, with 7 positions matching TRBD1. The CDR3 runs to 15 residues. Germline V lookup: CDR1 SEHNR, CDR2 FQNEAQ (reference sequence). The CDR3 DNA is TGTTCCAGCAGCTTAGCCGGGACAGCGAAAAATGAAGCTTTCTTT. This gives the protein CSSSLAGTAKNEAFF.

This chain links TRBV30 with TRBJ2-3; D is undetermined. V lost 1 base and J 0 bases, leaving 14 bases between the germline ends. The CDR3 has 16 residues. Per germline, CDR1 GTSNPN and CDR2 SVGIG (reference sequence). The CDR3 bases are TGTGCCTGGAGTGACGGAGCTAATCCTAGCACAGATACGCAGTATTTT. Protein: CAWSDGANPSTDTQYF.

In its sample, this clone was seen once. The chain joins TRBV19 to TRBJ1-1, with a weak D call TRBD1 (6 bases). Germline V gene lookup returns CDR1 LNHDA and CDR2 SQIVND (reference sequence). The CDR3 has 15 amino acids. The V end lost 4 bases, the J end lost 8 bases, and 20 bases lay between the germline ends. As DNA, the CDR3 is TGTGCCAGTAGTACAGAACAGGGTAACCCCCACGAAGCTTTCTTT. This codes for CASSTEQGNPHEAFF.

The CDR3 bases are TGTGCCAGTTTATCGGTCCAAGAGACCCAGTACTTC. Translating gives CASLSVQETQYF. The J gene is TRBJ2-5, the V gene TRBV7-9; D unclear. Trimming removed 9 bases at V and 1 base at J, with 9 bases between. Germline V gene sequence: CDR1 SEHNR, CDR2 FQNEAQ (reference sequence). This CDR3 region has 12 residues.

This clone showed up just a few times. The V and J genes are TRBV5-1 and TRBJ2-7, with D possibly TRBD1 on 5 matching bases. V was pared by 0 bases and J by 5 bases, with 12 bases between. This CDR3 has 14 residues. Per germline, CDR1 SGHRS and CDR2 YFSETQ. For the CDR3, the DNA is TGCGCCAGCAGCTTGGTGGCAGGGTCGAACGAGCAGTACTTC. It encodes CASSLVAGSNEQYF.

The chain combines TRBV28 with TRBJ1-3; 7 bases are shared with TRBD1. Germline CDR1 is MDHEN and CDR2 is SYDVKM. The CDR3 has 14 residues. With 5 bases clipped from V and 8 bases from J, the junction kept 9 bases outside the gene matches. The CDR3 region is CASSQGGVQDTIYF. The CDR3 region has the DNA TGTGCCAGCAGTCAGGGGGGAGTTCAGGACACCATATATTTT.

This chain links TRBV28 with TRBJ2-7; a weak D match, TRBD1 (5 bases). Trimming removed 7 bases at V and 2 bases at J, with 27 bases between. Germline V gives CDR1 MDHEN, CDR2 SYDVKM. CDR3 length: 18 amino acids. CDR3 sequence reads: CASTTSPYGSRETYEQYF. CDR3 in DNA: TGTGCCAGCACCACATCGCCCTACGGAAGCAGGGAAACCTACGAGCAGTACTTC.

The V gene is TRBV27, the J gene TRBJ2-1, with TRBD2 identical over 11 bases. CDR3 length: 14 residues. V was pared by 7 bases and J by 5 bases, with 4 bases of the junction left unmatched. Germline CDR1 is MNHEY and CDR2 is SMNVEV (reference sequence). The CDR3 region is CASTPGLADNEQFF. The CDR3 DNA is TGTGCCAGCACCCCGGGACTAGCGGACAATGAGCAGTTCTTC.

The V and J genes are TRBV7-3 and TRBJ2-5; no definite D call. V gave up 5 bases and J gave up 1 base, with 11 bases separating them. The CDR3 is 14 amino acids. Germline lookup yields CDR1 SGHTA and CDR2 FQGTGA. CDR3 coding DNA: TGTGCCAGCAGCCTATCCGGGTTCCAAGAGACCCAGTACTTC. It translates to CASSLSGFQETQYF.